This TCR beta chain is drawn from a study of blood T cell repertoires in COVID-19. In the original analysis: How many nucleated cells were present was estimated from reference gene primer amplification. Clones were read by immunoSEQ multiplex PCR, and TCRdb kept only the in-frame ones, dropping some. That table furnishes V, J and clone size, whereas the DNA furnished D and trimming. The data show approximately 240,000 clones, about nine tenths seen once. CDR3 length: 15 amino acids. V lost 7 bases to trimming and J lost 1 base, with 17 bases between them. Per germline, CDR1 SQVTM and CDR2 ANQGSEA. The TCR sequence derives from a woman aged 30 to 39 with acute COVID-19. Sample: PBMCs or T cells enriched from blood (not recorded which). The chain couples TRBV29-1 to TRBJ2-1; D might be TRBD2 (5 bases). CDR3 amino acids: CSARGPGISYNEQFF. The CDR3, as DNA: TGCAGCGCGAGAGGCCCGGGAATTTCCTACAATGAGCAGTTCTTC.